This T cell receptor (beta chain) emerged from a study of T cell responses to AZD1222 COVID-19 vaccine (dated by TCRdb to the early 2020s). Describing the broader study: Because spike-specific TCR depth and breadth did not differ between the two schedules, AZD1222 recipients who got a second dose at roughly 4 weeks were pooled with those who got a second dose at roughly 12 weeks. TCR sequencing was performed for about 250 trial participants, of whom roughly 200 were given two doses of AZD1222 and approximately 25 were given two doses of MenACWY control vaccine. Trial participants were enrolled into age subgroups of 18-55, 56-69 and 70-plus years, which contained about 150, 28 and 57 TCR-sequenced participants, respectively.

The CDR3 regions of human TCRbeta chains were subjected to immunosequencing. From the authors' description of their analysis: Repertoire TCRs were checked for matches against a reference library of SARS-CoV-2-specific TCRs that had been generated using the MIRA antigen-specificity platform. Breadth was defined as the fraction of unique TCRs that were SARS-CoV-2-associated. Depth was defined as the fraction of total T cells that were SARS-CoV-2-associated. Using the MIRA data, each spike-specific TCR was assigned both to the spike region to which the TCR was reactive and to a CD4 or CD8 class. Log10-transformed breadth and depth values were compared by one-way ANOVA with Sidak's multiple comparisons tests. The source is immuneACCESS, and TCRdb retained only in-frame sequences with V and J called. Part of the clones is not carried over; for the studies checked, unresolved V genes explain less than half of this, and the remainder is unexplained. Clonal size and the V and J genes are those of that table, whereas D and trimming came from the DNA. Across this sample there are 90,000 to 150,000 clones, with approximately 90% seen only once. The top ten constitute about 3.5% of the sample.

Taken from cysteine to phenylalanine, the CDR3 has 14 residues. The CDR3 DNA has 42 bases and is translated from base 1. Trimming removed 5 bases from V and 6 bases from J, leaving 14 bases between the germline ends. CDR1 and CDR2, looked up from the germline V gene (reference sequence), are WNHNN and SYGVQD. The time point label of this sample denotes: baseline before first vaccination. Vaccinee samples came from UK trials COV001 and COV002, including a single-blind randomized controlled phase 2/3 trial of AZD1222 (ChAdOx1 nCoV-19) in healthy adults. For TCRbeta chain sequencing, PBMC samples were collected from trial participants at day 0 and at day 28 after the second dose. What the study reported, not specific to this receptor: Spike-specific TCR breadth and depth rose significantly after two AZD1222 doses compared with day 0 and with MenACWY recipients. Reportedly, close to half of the unique spike-specific TCRs recognized epitopes lying outside the regions that are mutated in the B.1.351 and B.1.1.7 variants. Because no day 14 peak-response samples were available, the repertoires could be characterized only after the peak T cell response. Only 5 to 7 AZD1222 recipients were SARS-CoV-2 seropositive at baseline, limiting conclusions about previously exposed vaccinees. In the small 56-69-year group, the increase in depth fell short of significance, most likely because of low power. CD4 TCRs associated with the vaccine covered the entire spike protein, and the dominant responses were in regions 160-218 and 743-854. Participants were mostly white British, with more females than males. The authors suggested clonal diversity may have been underestimated.

Comment on this clone: Its specific antigen is unknown. Nothing much larger sits one base from this clone, and base qualities are not available.

The chain joins TRBV10-1 to TRBJ1-5; the D gene is perhaps TRBD1, on 5 matching bases. Sample: peripheral blood, taken on day 0 of AZD1222 vaccination. The TCR was taken from an adult in good health. The DNA is as follows: TGCGCCAGCAGTCCCTCAGGGATGGGTCAGCCCCAGCATTTT. Its amino acids are CASSPSGMGQPQHF.